This passage covers 26 T cell receptor beta chains from one sample sequenced in a study of T-cell reconstitution after alpha-beta-depleted transplantation in children. The authors prepared the TCRbeta library with unique molecular identifiers. TCRdb reprocessed the PCR reads with MiXCR, giving one entry per CDR3 protein. The sample has hundreds of thousands of distinct CDR3 sequences, around 16% seen once. The sample in question was PBMCs from the stem cell graft donor, obtained from the stem cell graft. Every receptor here comes from a human donor who donated a stem cell graft to a child with acute myeloid leukemia.

This clonotype was counted many times. This chain links TRBV27 with TRBJ1-1; no clear D. Trimming shortened V by 10 bases and J by 1 base, and 13 bases separated the two germline ends. Germline values: CDR1 MNHEY, CDR2 SMNVEV (reference sequence). The CDR3 covers 13 residues. The CDR3 region is CAIGLSANTEAFF. DNA for the CDR3: TGTGCCATTGGACTCTCGGCGAACACTGAAGCTTTCTTT.

The table lists this clonotype with many counts. V usage is TRBV12-3 or TRBV12-4 and J usage is TRBJ2-7; 7 bases match TRBD1. V lost 8 bases to trimming and J lost 5 bases; unmatched junction nucleotides: 6. The CDR3 consists of 12 residues. CDR3 DNA: TGTGCCAGCGGGCGACAGGGACACGAGCAGTACTTC. Its translation: CASGRQGHEQYF.

V and J are TRBV12-3 or TRBV12-4 and TRBJ1-4, with D possibly TRBD1 on 5 matching bases. The CDR3 length is 15 residues. The ends were cut back, 5 bases at V and 4 bases at J, with 14 bases in the middle. The CDR3 spells CASSPRGVGNEKLFF. CDR3 in DNA: TGTGCCAGCAGTCCGAGGGGAGTGGGTAATGAAAAACTGTTTTTT.

In its sample, this clonotype was seen many times. The J gene is TRBJ2-1, the V gene TRBV29-1; D unresolved. The CDR3 loop spans 12 amino acids. V shed 4 bases and J shed 2 bases, with 6 bases lying between them. From germline, CDR1 is SQVTM and CDR2 ANQGSEA. The CDR3 sequence is CSVVQAYNEQFF. As DNA, the CDR3 is TGCAGCGTTGTTCAGGCCTACAATGAGCAGTTCTTC.

The chain combines TRBV20-1 with TRBJ2-7; tentative D call: TRBD1 (7 bases). The length of the CDR3 is 15 residues. CDR1 DFQATT and CDR2 SNEGSKA come from the germline V gene (reference sequence). The ends were cut back, 3 bases at V and 2 bases at J, with 17 bases in the middle. CDR3 nucleotide sequence: TGCAGTGCTAGTCCGGGGGACAGAAGGACCTACGAGCAGTACGTC. This sequence encodes CSASPGDRRTYEQYV.

This clonotype was picked up many times. The chain combines TRBV20-1 with TRBJ1-1, with D perhaps matching TRBD1 (6 bases). The CDR3 sequence is 13 residues long. Trimming shortened V by 0 bases and J by 6 bases, and 11 bases separated the two germline ends. The germline CDR1 and CDR2 sequences are DFQATT and SNEGSKA (reference sequence). The CDR3 sequence: CSARDPGEAEAFF. CDR3 sequence (DNA): TGCAGTGCTAGAGATCCAGGGGAGGCTGAAGCTTTCTTT.

This clonotype was observed at least ten times. The V gene is TRBV10-3, the J gene TRBJ2-5; possibly TRBD1 for D (6 bases). Germline-derived CDR1 and CDR2 are ENHRY and SYGVKD. Trimming pared 7 bases from V and 3 bases from J, leaving 12 bases between. The CDR3 contains 13 residues. DNA for the CDR3: TGTGCCATCAAACCAGGGGAAAAAGAGACCCAGTACTTC. As protein: CAIKPGEKETQYF.

In its sample, this clonotype was seen a few times. This chain links TRBV7-9 with TRBJ2-5; 9 bases fit TRBD1. CDR1 SEHNR and CDR2 FQNEAQ come from the germline V gene (reference sequence). J lost 6 bases, V lost 10 bases, and 9 bases had no gene match. CDR3 length: 13 amino acids. CDR3 in DNA: TGTGCCACCTACGGGGACAGGGTAAAGACCCAGTACTTC. It specifies CATYGDRVKTQYF.

In this sample, this clonotype turned up many times. The chain joins TRBV7-2 to TRBJ1-3, with 10 bases identical to TRBD1. The V segment lost 8 bases and the J segment 0 bases; nucleotides outside the gene matches: 1. The CDR3 is made up of 14 amino acids. Looked up from germline, CDR1 is SGHTA and CDR2 is FQGNSA. The CDR3 reads CASGQGGSGNTIYF. The CDR3, as DNA: TGTGCCAGCGGACAGGGGGGCTCTGGAAACACCATATATTTT. The full variable domain, rest sourced from reference TRBV7-2 and TRBJ1-3, is GAGVSQSPSNKVTEKGKDVELRCDPISGHTALYWYRQSLGQGLEFLIYFQGNSAPDKSGLPSDRFSAERTGGSVSTLTIQRTQQEDSAVYLCASGQGGSGNTIYFGEGSWLTVV.

This clonotype was observed at least ten times. The V gene is TRBV29-1, the J gene TRBJ2-7; the D gene is possibly TRBD1 (6 bases). V lost 4 bases to trimming and J lost 0 bases, with 13 bases between them. The CDR3 loop spans 14 amino acids. Looked up from germline, CDR1 is SQVTM and CDR2 is ANQGSEA. The CDR3 reads CSVVGDRYSYEQYF. CDR3 in DNA: TGCAGCGTTGTGGGTGACAGGTACTCCTACGAGCAGTACTTC.

The chain joins TRBV12-5 to TRBJ1-6; 7 nucleotides align to TRBD1. Germline lookup yields CDR1 LGHNT and CDR2 FRNRAP. V trimming: 5 bases; J trimming: 0 bases; junction bases outside the gene matches: 16. This CDR3 is built from 20 residues. CDR3 in amino acids: CASGGTDREIRNSYNSPLHF. The CDR3 region has the DNA TGTGCTAGTGGTGGGACTGACAGGGAAATTCGGAACTCCTATAATTCACCCCTCCACTTT. The full variable domain, completed using reference TRBV12-5 and TRBJ1-6, is DARVTQTPRHKVTEMGQEVTMRCQPILGHNTVFWYRQTMMQGLELLAYFRNRAPLDDSGMPKDRFSAEMPDATLATLKIQPSEPRDSAVYFCASGGTDREIRNSYNSPLHFGNGTRLTVT.

This clonotype was counted ten times or more. V gene TRBV4-2 combines with J gene TRBJ2-7; D unresolved. The CDR3 runs 12 residues. Germline values: CDR1 LGHNA, CDR2 YNFKEQ. Trimming shortened V by 0 bases and J by 6 bases, and 6 bases separated the two germline ends. CDR3 protein: CASSQDRREQYF. The CDR3 coding sequence is TGTGCCAGCAGCCAAGATAGGCGCGAGCAGTACTTC.

This clonotype was detected many times. The V and J genes are TRBV29-1 and TRBJ2-7; D perhaps matches TRBD1 (6 bases). V was pared by 3 bases and J by 6 bases, with 9 bases between. Germline V lookup: CDR1 SQVTM, CDR2 ANQGSEA. This CDR3 is built from 11 residues. The CDR3 DNA reads TGCAGCGTTGAGAGGGGGAGCGAGCAGTACTTC. Translated: CSVERGSEQYF.

V gene TRBV7-9 combines with J gene TRBJ2-3, with a possible D match to TRBD1 (8 bases). This CDR3 spans 11 amino acids. CDR1 is SEHNR, CDR2 FQNEAQ, per germline (reference sequence). Trimming removed 10 bases from V and 6 bases from J, with 11 bases in between. The CDR3 region has the DNA TGTGCCAACAGGGGGGGGGATACGCAGTATTTT. Its translation is CANRGGDTQYF.

This clonotype occurred a few times. V and J are TRBV24-1 and TRBJ2-3; TRBD2 agrees at 11 bases. There are 16 residues in the CDR3. V lost 4 bases and J lost 6; bases outside the gene matches: 8. Germline V CDR1 and CDR2: KGHDR, SFDVKD. In DNA form, the CDR3 reads TGTGCCACCAGTGACCGGGGACTAGCGGAAGGGGATACGCAGTATTTT. Protein sequence: CATSDRGLAEGDTQYF.

This clonotype was counted many times. The chain carries TRBV5-5 and TRBJ1-5; 8 nucleotides align to TRBD1. Germline CDR1 is SGHKS and CDR2 is YYEKEE (reference sequence). CDR3 length: 15 residues. Trimming took 0 bases from V and 5 from J; bases not matched to a gene: 4. The CDR3 spells CASSLGQGAYQPQHF. The CDR3 bases are TGTGCCAGCAGCTTGGGCCAGGGGGCTTATCAGCCCCAGCATTTT.

This clonotype has ten or more counts. V gene TRBV27 combines with J gene TRBJ2-1; D call uncertain. V was pared by 3 bases and J by 8 bases, with 8 bases between. CDR3 length equals 12 residues. Germline assignment: CDR1 MNHEY and CDR2 SMNVEV (reference sequence). CDR3 amino acids: CASSFSGDEQFF. CDR3 DNA: TGTGCCAGCAGTTTTAGTGGGGATGAGCAGTTCTTC.

The rearrangement links TRBV6-2 or TRBV6-3 to TRBJ2-7; no clear D gene. V lost 7 bases and J 2 bases, leaving 9 bases between the germline ends. Germline V gene data show CDR1 as MNHEY and CDR2 as SVGEGT. This CDR3 spans 12 amino acids. The CDR3 loop is CASKTGTYEQYF. The CDR3 coding sequence is TGTGCCAGCAAGACGGGTACCTACGAGCAGTACTTC.

This chain joins TRBV20-1 and TRBJ1-1; D unresolved. V was clipped by 5 bases and J by 4 bases, with 8 bases between them. This CDR3 has 11 amino acids. Germline CDR1 and CDR2: DFQATT and SNEGSKA (reference sequence). CDR3 region: CSAPLGTEAFF. CDR3 sequence (DNA): TGCAGTGCTCCCCTCGGCACTGAAGCTTTCTTT.

This clonotype was counted ten times or more. The chain employs TRBV5-1 and TRBJ2-1, with D possibly matching TRBD2 (6 bases). The CDR3 has 15 amino acids. Per the germline V gene, CDR1 is SGHRS and CDR2 is YFSETQ. The V and J ends lost 0 bases and 6 bases respectively, with 13 bases between them. This chain's CDR3 is CASSLAGQGGNEQFF. DNA of the CDR3: TGCGCCAGCAGCTTGGCCGGGCAGGGAGGCAATGAGCAGTTCTTC. Based on the CDR3 plus reference TRBV5-1 and TRBJ2-1, the full variable domain is KAGVTQTPRYLIKTRGQQVTLSCSPISGHRSVSWYQQTPGQGLQFLFEYFSETQRNKGNFPGRFSGRQFSNSRSEMNVSTLELGDSALYLCASSLAGQGGNEQFFGPGTRLTVL.

The chain has TRBV30 and TRBJ2-2; perhaps TRBD2 as D (5 bases). This CDR3 is built from 13 residues. Germline-derived CDR1 and CDR2 are GTSNPN and SVGIG (reference sequence). V was pared by 4 bases and J by 6 bases, with 12 bases between. In DNA, the CDR3 is TGTGCCTGGACCGAGATGAGGGCCGGGGAGCTGTTTTTT. Its protein is CAWTEMRAGELFF. Using reference TRBV30 and TRBJ2-2 for the parts outside the CDR3, the full variable domain is SQTIHQWPATLVQPVGSPLSLECTVEGTSNPNLYWYRQAAGRGLQLLFYSVGIGQISSEVPQNLSASRPQDRQFILSSKKLLLSDSGFYLCAWTEMRAGELFFGEGSRLTVL.

This clonotype was counted between two and nine times. The rearrangement links TRBV10-3 to TRBJ2-4; a weak D match, TRBD1 (6 bases). Trimming cost V 5 bases and J 11 bases, with 13 bases left between them. Germline V gives CDR1 ENHRY, CDR2 SYGVKD. The CDR3 is 12 residues long. The CDR3 sequence is CAISRDIGVQYF. The CDR3 DNA follows: TGTGCCATCAGTCGGGACATCGGGGTTCAGTACTTC.

This clonotype showed up just a few times. The J gene is TRBJ1-4, the V gene TRBV12-3 or TRBV12-4; no firm D call. Between the trimmed V and J ends, which lost 5 bases and 4 bases, there was a span of 8 bases. The CDR3 has 13 residues. DNA of the CDR3: TGTGCCAGCAGTGCTCTCTTTAATGAAAAACTGTTTTTT. It codes for CASSALFNEKLFF.

This chain links TRBV11-2 with TRBJ2-3; the match to TRBD1 covers 9 bases. With 5 bases clipped from V and 6 bases from J, the junction kept 12 bases outside the gene matches. CDR3 length: 16 residues. Germline assignment: CDR1 SGHAT and CDR2 FQNNGV. CDR3: CASSNGGDRVGDTQYF. The CDR3 DNA reads TGTGCCAGCAGCAACGGCGGGGACAGGGTGGGGGATACGCAGTATTTT.

At least ten counts were recorded for this clonotype. The chain uses TRBV29-1 and TRBJ2-7, with D possibly matching TRBD2 (7 bases). The CDR3 covers 12 residues. Germline lookup yields CDR1 SQVTM and CDR2 ANQGSEA. V was pared by 1 base and J by 6 bases, with 10 bases between. CDR3 nucleotides: TGCAGCGTTGAAGGAGGGGGGGGCGAGCAGTACTTC. It encodes CSVEGGGGEQYF.

This clonotype was seen a handful of times. The rearrangement uses TRBV7-6 and TRBJ1-1; no clear D gene. The CDR3 is made up of 16 amino acids. The ends were cut back, 0 bases at V and 4 bases at J, with 15 bases in the middle. CDR1 and CDR2 (germline): SGHVS, FNYEAQ. CDR3 DNA sequence: TGTGCCAGCAGCTTAGCGTTCGCAGGAGCTTTCACTGAAGCTTTCTTT. Amino acid sequence: CASSLAFAGAFTEAFF.